This TCR beta chain is from a study of blood T cell repertoires in COVID-19. As for the study in general: Samples taken during acute and convalescent COVID-19 were collected in the United States, Italy and Spain. T cells, B-cell-depleted T cells, or PBMCs supplied cDNA or gDNA.

The data were produced by immunoSEQ multiplex PCR, yet TCRdb's version contains in-frame clones alone and is incomplete. The sample contains about 200,000 clones, approximately 88% of which appear only once. The CDR3 has 17 amino acids. With 1 base clipped from V and 0 bases from J, the junction kept 9 bases outside the gene matches. Germline-derived CDR1 and CDR2 are MNHNS and SASEGT. Sequenced: peripheral blood. This chain joins TRBV6-1 and TRBJ2-7, with 7 bases matching TRBD2. This sequence was found in a man aged 60 to 75 who had recovered from COVID-19. The CDR3 is CASSEGGGTSSSYEQYF. The CDR3 DNA reads as TGTGCCAGCAGTGAAGGGGGGGGGACCTCTAGCTCCTACGAGCAGTACTTC.